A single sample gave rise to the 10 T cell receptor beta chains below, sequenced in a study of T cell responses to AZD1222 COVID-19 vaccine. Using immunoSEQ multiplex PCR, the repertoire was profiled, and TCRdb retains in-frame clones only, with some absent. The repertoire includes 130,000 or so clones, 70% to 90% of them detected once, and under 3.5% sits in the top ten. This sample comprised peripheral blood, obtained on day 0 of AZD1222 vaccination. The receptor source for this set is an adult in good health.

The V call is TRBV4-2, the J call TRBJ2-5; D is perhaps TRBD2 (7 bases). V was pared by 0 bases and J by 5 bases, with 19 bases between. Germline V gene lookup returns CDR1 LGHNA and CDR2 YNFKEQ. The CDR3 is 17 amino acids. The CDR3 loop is CASSQDSLAERGETQYF. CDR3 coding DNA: TGTGCCAGCAGCCAAGATTCCCTAGCGGAGAGGGGGGAGACCCAGTACTTC.

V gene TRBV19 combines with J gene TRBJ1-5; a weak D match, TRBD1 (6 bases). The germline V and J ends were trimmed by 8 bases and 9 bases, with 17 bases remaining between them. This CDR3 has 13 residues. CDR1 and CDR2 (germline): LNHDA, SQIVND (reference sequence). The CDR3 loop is CASSTRGAWPQHF. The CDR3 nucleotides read TGTGCCAGTTCCACTCGGGGGGCCTGGCCCCAGCATTTT.

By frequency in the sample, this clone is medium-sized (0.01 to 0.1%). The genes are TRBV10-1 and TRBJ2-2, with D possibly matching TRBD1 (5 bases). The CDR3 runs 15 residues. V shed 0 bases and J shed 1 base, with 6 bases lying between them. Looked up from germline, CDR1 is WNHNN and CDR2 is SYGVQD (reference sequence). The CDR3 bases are TGCGCCAGCAGTGAGTCTACAGGGAACACCGGGGAGCTGTTTTTT. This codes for CASSESTGNTGELFF.

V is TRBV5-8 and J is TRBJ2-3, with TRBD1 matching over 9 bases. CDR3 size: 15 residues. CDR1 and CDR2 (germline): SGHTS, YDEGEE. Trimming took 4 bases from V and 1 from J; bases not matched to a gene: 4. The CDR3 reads CASSPGQGRTDTQYF. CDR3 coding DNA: TGTGCCAGCAGCCCGGGACAGGGACGCACAGATACGCAGTATTTT.

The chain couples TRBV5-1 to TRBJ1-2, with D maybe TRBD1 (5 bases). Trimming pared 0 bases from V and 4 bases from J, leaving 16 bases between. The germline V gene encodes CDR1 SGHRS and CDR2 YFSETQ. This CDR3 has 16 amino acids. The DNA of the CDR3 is TGCGCCAGCAGCTTGGGCACCCAGAGGGGTTCCTATGGCTACACCTTC. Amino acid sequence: CASSLGTQRGSYGYTF.

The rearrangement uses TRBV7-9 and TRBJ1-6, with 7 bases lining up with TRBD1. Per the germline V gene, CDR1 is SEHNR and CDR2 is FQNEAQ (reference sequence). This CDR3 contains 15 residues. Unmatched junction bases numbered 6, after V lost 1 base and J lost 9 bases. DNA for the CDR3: TGTGCCAGCAGCTTAGTTGGCAGGGGGGCTTCACCCCTCCACTTT. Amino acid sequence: CASSLVGRGASPLHF.

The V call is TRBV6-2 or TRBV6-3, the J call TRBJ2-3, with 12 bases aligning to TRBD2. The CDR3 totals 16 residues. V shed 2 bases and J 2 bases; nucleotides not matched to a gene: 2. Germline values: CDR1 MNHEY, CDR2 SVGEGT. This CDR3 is CASSYRLAGVTDTQYF. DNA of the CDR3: TGTGCCAGCAGTTACCGACTAGCGGGAGTCACAGATACGCAGTATTTT.

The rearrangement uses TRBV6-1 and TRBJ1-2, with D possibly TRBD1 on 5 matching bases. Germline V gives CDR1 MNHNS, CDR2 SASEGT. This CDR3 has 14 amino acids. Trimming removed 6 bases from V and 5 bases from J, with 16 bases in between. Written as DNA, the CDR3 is TGTGCCAGCAGGACACCAAGAGGGGAATATGGCTACACCTTC. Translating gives CASRTPRGEYGYTF.

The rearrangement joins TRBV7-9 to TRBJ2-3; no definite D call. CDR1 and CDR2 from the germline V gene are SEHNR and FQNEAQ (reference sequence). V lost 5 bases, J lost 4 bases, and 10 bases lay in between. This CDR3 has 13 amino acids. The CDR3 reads CASSLLGSDTQYF. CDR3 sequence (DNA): TGTGCCAGCAGCCTCCTGGGGTCAGATACGCAGTATTTT. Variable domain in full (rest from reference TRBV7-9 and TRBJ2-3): DTGVSQNPRHKITKRGQNVTFRCDPISEHNRLYWYRQTLGQGPEFLTYFQNEAQLEKSRLLSDRFSAERPKGSFSTLEIQRTEQGDSAMYLCASSLLGSDTQYFGPGTRLTVL.

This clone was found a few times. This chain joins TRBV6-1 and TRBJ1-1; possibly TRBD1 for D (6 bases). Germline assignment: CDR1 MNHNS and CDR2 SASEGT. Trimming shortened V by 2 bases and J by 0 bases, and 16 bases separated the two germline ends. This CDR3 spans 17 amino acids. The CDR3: CASSERGAGAMNTEAFF. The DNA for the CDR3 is TGTGCCAGCAGTGAAAGGGGGGCAGGAGCCATGAACACTGAAGCTTTCTTT.